These T cell receptor beta chains were read from a single sample in a study of CD8 T cells in ankylosing spondylitis. TCRdb reanalysed the 5' RACE reads using MiXCR and keeps one entry per CDR3 protein. This sample has about 840,000 distinct CDR3 sequences, with about an eighth found just once. Sequencing used blood, either unsorted or a sorted T cell fraction (not recorded which). The receptors were sampled from a male donor with ankylosing spondylitis. The CDR3 runs from the conserved cysteine through the conserved F or W. The D gene is left open where the match is weak. Some rows have no size entry. The others give once, few or many, or a class for an expanded clone.

TRBV20-1	TRBD2	TRBJ2-1	few	TGCAGTGCTAGAGTAGCGGGAGTTTCAAGTGAGCAGTTCTTC	CSARVAGVSSEQFF
TRBV20-1	TRBD2	TRBJ2-5	few	TGCAGTGCCTATACTGGACTAGGGAGGGAAGAGACCCAGTACTTC	CSAYTGLGREETQYF
TRBV5-1	.	TRBJ1-1	few	TGCGCCAGCAGCTTGCTCTCAGGGTCTAACACTGAAGCTTTCTTT	CASSLLSGSNTEAFF
TRBV20-1	.	TRBJ2-1	.	TGCAGTGCTAGATTATTCCGGGGGGCAAACTACAATGAGCAGTTCTTC	CSARLFRGANYNEQFF
TRBV20-1	TRBD1	TRBJ1-2	few	TGCAGTGCTAGAGCGGACAGGGCTGGGGATGGCTACACCTTC	CSARADRAGDGYTF
TRBV5-1	.	TRBJ2-1	.	TGCGCCAGCAGACACAATGAGGGGGATACCTACAATGAGCAGTTCTTC	CASRHNEGDTYNEQFF
TRBV27	.	TRBJ1-5	.	TGTGCCAGCAGTTGGCAGACCGATCAGCCCCAGCATTTT	CASSWQTDQPQHF
TRBV24-1	.	TRBJ2-2	few	TGTGCCACCAGTGGACCCGGTAACACCGGGGAGCTGTTTTTT	CATSGPGNTGELFF
TRBV20-1	.	TRBJ2-7	many	TGCAGTGCTAGAGATTGGGCAGGACTCTCCTACGAGCAGTACTTC	CSARDWAGLSYEQYF
TRBV6-2/TRBV6-3	TRBD1	TRBJ2-5	.	TGTGCCAGCAGTTACTCGGTGGACAGGGCCCTCCAAGAGACCCAGTACTTC	CASSYSVDRALQETQYF
TRBV20-1	.	TRBJ2-1	many	TGCAGTGCTGACCGTGCGTACGGCGAGCAGTTCTTC	CSADRAYGEQFF
TRBV4-3	TRBD2	TRBJ2-4	.	TGCGCCAGCAGGCAAAACCCGGGAGGCAAAAACATTCAGTACTTC	CASRQNPGGKNIQYF
TRBV27	.	TRBJ1-3	.	TGTGCCAGCAGTTTACAAAGACCTCCAGGAAACACCATATATTTT	CASSLQRPPGNTIYF
TRBV28	TRBD1	TRBJ2-3	.	TGTGCCTGCACTGCCGGACAGGGCCCAGATACGCAGTATTTT	CACTAGQGPDTQYF
TRBV7-8	.	TRBJ2-1	.	TGTGCCAGCAGCTTAGCTTTATGGCAATCCCCCAATGAGCAGTTCTTC	CASSLALWQSPNEQFF
TRBV2	.	TRBJ2-7	.	TGTGCCAGCAGAATTACAAGAAAGGGGTGGGAGCAGTACTTC	CASRITRKGWEQYF
TRBV6-1	TRBD1	TRBJ2-7	.	TGTGCCAGCAGTGCCGGACAGGGGGCTTTCTACGAGCAGTACTTC	CASSAGQGAFYEQYF
TRBV7-2	.	TRBJ2-7	.	TGTGCCAGCAGCTTAGACCCGGCTAGCTCCTACGAGCAGTACTTC	CASSLDPASSYEQYF
TRBV21-1	.	TRBJ1-1	.	TGTGCCAGCAGCAAGGACAGGGGATTTATGATGAACACTGAAGCTTTCTTT	CASSKDRGFMMNTEAFF
TRBV12-5	TRBD2	TRBJ2-3	few	TGTGCTAGTGGTCCCGGTCGAGCGGGAGCCCTCACAGATACGCAGTATTTT	CASGPGRAGALTDTQYF
TRBV19	TRBD1	TRBJ2-6	.	TGTGCCACCCGTCGTTCGTGGACAGGGATCGGGGCCAACGTCCTGACTTTC	CATRRSWTGIGANVLTF
TRBV6-1	.	TRBJ1-5	few	TGTGCCAGCAGTCAAGGGCGACGGGGAACTCAGCCCCAGCATTTT	CASSQGRRGTQPQHF